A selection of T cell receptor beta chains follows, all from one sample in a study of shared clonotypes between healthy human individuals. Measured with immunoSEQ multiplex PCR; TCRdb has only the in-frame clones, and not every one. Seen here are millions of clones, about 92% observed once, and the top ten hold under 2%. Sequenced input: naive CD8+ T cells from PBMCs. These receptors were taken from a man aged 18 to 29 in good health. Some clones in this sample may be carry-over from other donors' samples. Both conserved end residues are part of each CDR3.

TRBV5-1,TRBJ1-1,CASSLSAGGGTEAFF
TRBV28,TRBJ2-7,CASSPTQGYEQYF
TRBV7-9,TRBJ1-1,CASRETGAPTEAFF
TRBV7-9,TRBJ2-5,CASSSKRGDPTNSETQYF
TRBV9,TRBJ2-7,CASATGTGAYEQYF
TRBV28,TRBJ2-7,CASSLTTGATVEQYF
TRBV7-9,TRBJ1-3,CASSLAISGNTIYF
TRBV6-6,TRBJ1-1,CASSLWEKTLAFF
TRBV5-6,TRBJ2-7,CASRTLASNLEQYF
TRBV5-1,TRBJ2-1,CASREQRGSYNEQFF
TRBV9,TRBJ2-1,CASSVGLEQFF
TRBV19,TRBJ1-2,CASSFAANYGYTF
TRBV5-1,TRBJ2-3,CASRPRDLSTDTQYF
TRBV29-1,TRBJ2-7,CSVYGGVSYEQYF
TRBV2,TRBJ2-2,CASGGLAGVTGELFF
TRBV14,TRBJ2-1,CASSQDRGQYNEQFF
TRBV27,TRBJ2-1,CASSLGLGRREQFF
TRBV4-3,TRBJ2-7,CASSQGLIPDRAYEQYF
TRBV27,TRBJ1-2,CASSFEGGSYGYTF
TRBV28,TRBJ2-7,CASSLRSGSYEQYF
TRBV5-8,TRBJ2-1,CASLPDSAGEGQFF
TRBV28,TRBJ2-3,CASSPPRGTDTQYF
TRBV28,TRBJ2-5,CASSSTGGQETQYF
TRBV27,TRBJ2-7,CASGPVSSYEQYF
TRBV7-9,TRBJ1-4,CASSFGDRTDNEKLFF
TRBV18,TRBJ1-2,CASSPRLQGAEGGYTF